What follows is one T cell receptor (beta chain) and its context. The antigen is not known. This specimen belongs to a study of human T cells and chemical hapten exposure. As for the study in general: TCR yield per sample varied, mainly due to pooled library volumes.

CDR3 length equals 15 residues. V dropped 8 bases and J dropped 7; count of bases not matched to a gene: 8. Germline loops: CDR1 MDHEN, CDR2 SYDVKM. Notes on the study in general: Sensitization with DPC brought no change to TCRs above 1 in 1000 in frequency.

Extraction of total RNA was performed on unfractionated whole blood. The library attached unique molecular identifiers to individual cDNA molecules. In the study's own analysis: Ranging from roughly 23,224 to 750,000, TCR counts per sample had a median value of about 96,000. TCRdb ran MiXCR on the reads and lists one entry per CDR3 protein. The V and J calls and clone size come from TCRdb's table, not from the authors' own analysis. The profile shows about 120,000 distinct CDR3 sequences, over 7.5% of them singletons. This receptor was identified in a human donor in good health. Some clones in this sample may be carry-over from other donors' samples. What was sequenced was whole blood. This chain connects TRBV28 to TRBJ2-1, with TRBD2 identical over 13 bases. The CDR3 nucleotides read TGTGCCAGCGGGGACCCGGGACTAGCGGGGAATGAGCAGTTCTTC. Translated, it gives CASGDPGLAGNEQFF.